The text below deals with one T cell receptor (beta chain). Cohort allocation depended upon clinical history that participants reported. This entry is derived from a study of blood T cell repertoires in COVID-19. As for the study in general: The cDNA or gDNA used as material had been derived from T cells, B-cell-depleted T cells, or PBMCs.

TCRdb's copy holds only in-frame clones and misses some; the assay was immunoSEQ multiplex PCR. The sample has 150,000 to 200,000 clones, roughly three quarters seen once. Germline values: CDR1 SEHNR, CDR2 FQNEAQ (reference sequence). The V end was cut by 5 bases, the J end by 0 bases, with 10 bases between. The CDR3 loop spans 14 amino acids. This receptor was identified in a woman between 50 and 59 years old with acute COVID-19. The chain carries TRBV7-9 and TRBJ1-2; D gene uncertain. The material sequenced was PBMCs or T cells enriched from blood (not recorded which). The CDR3 sequence: CASSKEVTNYGYTF. CDR3 DNA: TGTGCCAGCAGCAAGGAGGTTACTAACTATGGCTACACCTTC.